Shown below are 20 T cell receptor beta chains from a single sample sequenced in a study of PD-L1 blockade in urothelial cancer. TCRdb's copy holds only in-frame clones and misses some; the assay was immunoSEQ multiplex PCR. The sample shows approximately 46,000 clones, roughly 80% of them seen only once. The sequencing used PBMCs, collected around atezolizumab (anti-PD-L1) treatment. The source is a man aged 70-80 years with urothelial cancer.

V and J are TRBV28 and TRBJ1-2; D call uncertain. Germline V CDR1 and CDR2: MDHEN, SYDVKM. V lost 8 bases to trimming and J lost 2 bases, with 6 bases between them. The CDR3 is 11 residues long. The CDR3 is CASAGNYGYTF. The CDR3, as DNA: TGTGCCAGCGCAGGAAACTATGGCTACACCTTC.

This clone was seen a single time. The chain is built from TRBV9 and TRBJ2-7, with TRBD1 matching 8 bases. CDR3 size: 15 residues. V lost 0 bases to trimming and J lost 5 bases; unmatched junction nucleotides: 7. Germline V gene sequence: CDR1 SGDLS, CDR2 YYNGEE. CDR3 amino acids: CASSVEDRARHEQYF. The CDR3, as DNA: TGTGCCAGCAGCGTAGAGGACAGGGCCAGGCACGAGCAGTACTTC.

This sequence joins TRBV5-1 and TRBJ2-1, with no clear D. Trimming stripped 0 bases from V and 11 bases from J, with 6 bases between. This CDR3 comprises 11 residues. Germline V CDR1 and CDR2: SGHRS, YFSETQ. CDR3 sequence reads: CASSLGVQQFF. The DNA of the CDR3 is TGCGCCAGCAGCTTGGGAGTACAGCAGTTCTTC.

The rearrangement uses TRBV27 and TRBJ2-6, with 7 bases fitting TRBD1. The V gene's germline CDR1 is MNHEY and CDR2 SMNVEV (reference sequence). Losses at the gene ends were 8 bases for V and 0 bases for J; bases not matched to a gene: 28. This CDR3 has 23 residues. CDR3 amino acids: CASGYRGPLGDLALYSGANVLTF. For the CDR3, the DNA is TGTGCCAGCGGATACAGGGGACCTTTGGGGGACCTAGCCTTATACTCTGGGGCCAACGTCCTGACTTTC.

The chain employs TRBV5-4 and TRBJ2-7; D may be TRBD2 (6 bases). Trimming took 0 bases from V and 4 from J, leaving 17 bases between them. CDR3 length: 16 residues. Germline values: CDR1 SGHNT, CDR2 YYREEE (reference sequence). CDR3 in DNA: TGTGCCAGCAGCTTGGGGGGGGAACGCTCTAGATACGAGCAGTACTTC. Protein sequence: CASSLGGERSRYEQYF.

The chain joins TRBV29-1 to TRBJ2-1, with D possibly matching TRBD2 (6 bases). Germline-derived CDR1 and CDR2 are SQVTM and ANQGSEA. The CDR3 has 16 residues. V was clipped by 7 bases and J by 0 bases, with 19 bases between them. The CDR3 reads CSETRGLQLSYNEQFF. Here the CDR3 DNA reads TGCAGCGAGACTCGGGGACTGCAACTCTCCTACAATGAGCAGTTCTTC.

This sequence joins TRBV7-2 and TRBJ1-3; TRBD1 agrees at 10 bases. The CDR3 consists of 14 residues. V shed 3 bases and J 8 bases; nucleotides not matched to a gene: 4. Germline V gene data show CDR1 as SGHTA and CDR2 as FQGNSA. The DNA of the CDR3 is TGTGCCAGCAGCTTGGACAGGGGGTCGTACACCATATATTTT. Translating gives CASSLDRGSYTIYF.

The gene calls are TRBV27 and TRBJ2-7; 9 bases are a match to TRBD1. Germline V gene lookup returns CDR1 MNHEY and CDR2 SMNVEV (reference sequence). The CDR3 covers 15 residues. The V gene end was trimmed by 6 bases and the J gene end by 3 bases; junction bases not matched to a gene: 9. CDR3 coding DNA: TGTGCCAGCAGGGGGGAACACAGGGGGCACTACGAGCAGTACTTC. Amino acids: CASRGEHRGHYEQYF.

This chain links TRBV19 with TRBJ2-1, with 9 positions matching TRBD1. Germline CDR1 reads LNHDA; CDR2 reads SQIVND (reference sequence). V gave up 6 bases and J gave up 4 bases; unmatched junction bases: 7. The CDR3 spans 15 residues. DNA of the CDR3: TGTGCCAGTAGCAGGACAGGGGATGGGTACAATGAGCAGTTCTTC. This codes for CASSRTGDGYNEQFF. Full variable domain (rest looked up from reference TRBV19 and TRBJ2-1): DGGITQSPKYLFRKEGQNVTLSCEQNLNHDAMYWYRQDPGQGLRLIYYSQIVNDFQKGDIAEGYSVSREKKESFPLTVTSAQKNPTAFYLCASSRTGDGYNEQFFGPGTRLTVL.

The chain couples TRBV29-1 to TRBJ1-1; tentative D call: TRBD1 (6 bases). The germline CDR1 and CDR2 sequences are SQVTM and ANQGSEA. Trimming removed 6 bases at V and 1 base at J, with 12 bases between. The CDR3 is 13 residues long. CDR3 coding DNA: TGCAGCGTCCAACAGGGCCCGAACACTGAAGCTTTCTTT. Its translation is CSVQQGPNTEAFF.

The chain employs TRBV19 and TRBJ1-1, with 7 bases identical to TRBD1. The CDR3 totals 16 residues. V gave up 0 bases and J gave up 0 bases; unmatched junction bases: 4. Germline assignment: CDR1 LNHDA and CDR2 SQIVND (reference sequence). CDR3 in DNA: TGTGCCAGTAGTATAGACGGACAGGCCCTGAACACTGAAGCTTTCTTT. Its translation is CASSIDGQALNTEAFF.

The gene calls are TRBV9 and TRBJ2-7; the D gene is possibly TRBD2 (5 bases). Germline V CDR1 and CDR2: SGDLS, YYNGEE. Trimming stripped 0 bases from V and 2 bases from J, with 12 bases between. CDR3 size: 15 residues. Here the CDR3 DNA reads TGTGCCAGCAGCGTAGAAGAAGCGGAGACCTACGAGCAGTACTTC. It is translated as CASSVEEAETYEQYF. Based on the CDR3 plus reference TRBV9 and TRBJ2-7, the full variable domain is DSGVTQTPKHLITATGQRVTLRCSPRSGDLSVYWYQQSLDQGLQFLIQYYNGEERAKGNILERFSAQQFPDLHSELNLSSLELGDSALYFCASSVEEAETYEQYFGPGTRLTVT.

This chain links TRBV11-3 with TRBJ2-1; 8 bases agree with TRBD2. Unmatched junction bases numbered 2, after V lost 1 base and J lost 3 bases. The CDR3 is 15 residues long. Germline loops: CDR1 SGHNT, CDR2 YENEEA. Here the CDR3 reads CASSLVLADYNEQFF. The CDR3 nucleotides read TGTGCCAGCAGCTTAGTACTAGCGGACTACAATGAGCAGTTCTTC.

The V gene is TRBV6-5, the J gene TRBJ2-7, with D possibly matching TRBD2 (6 bases). Deletions cut 2 bases from V and 1 base from J, with 12 bases between. This CDR3 has 15 amino acids. Germline CDR1 is MNHEY and CDR2 is SVGAGI. Here the CDR3 DNA reads TGTGCCAGCAGTTACAGGAGGGGTATGTCCTACGAGCAGTACTTC. Translating it yields CASSYRRGMSYEQYF.

The chain couples TRBV27 to TRBJ1-4; 7 bases fit TRBD1. The germline CDR1 and CDR2 sequences are MNHEY and SMNVEV (reference sequence). The length of the CDR3 is 15 residues. V lost 6 bases and J lost 8; bases outside the gene matches: 12. The CDR3 loop reads CASSLGQALEEKLFF. CDR3 nucleotides: TGTGCCAGCAGCTTAGGACAGGCCCTGGAGGAAAAACTGTTTTTT.

The rearrangement links TRBV5-5 to TRBJ2-5; tentatively, D is TRBD1 (6 bases). V lost 6 bases and J lost 2, with 11 bases in between. Germline CDR1 is SGHKS and CDR2 is YYEKEE (reference sequence). CDR3 length: 13 amino acids. The CDR3 is CASTRQGQETQYF. CDR3 sequence (DNA): TGTGCCAGCACCAGGCAGGGGCAAGAGACCCAGTACTTC.

The J gene is TRBJ2-7, the V gene TRBV11-3; perhaps TRBD1 as D (6 bases). Germline CDR1 SGHNT, CDR2 YENEEA. V was trimmed by 7 bases and J by 4 bases, leaving 17 bases between them. The CDR3 loop spans 14 amino acids. This CDR3 is CASTSGTSAYEQYF. DNA of the CDR3: TGTGCCAGCACCTCCGGGACATCCGCTTACGAGCAGTACTTC.

The chain carries TRBV7-2 and TRBJ2-5; unclear D gene. Germline V CDR1 and CDR2: SGHTA, FQGNSA. This CDR3 contains 11 residues. The V end lost 4 bases, the J end lost 3 bases, and 3 bases lay between the germline ends. The CDR3 region is CASSSEETQYF. CDR3 DNA: TGTGCCAGCAGCTCCGAAGAGACCCAGTACTTC.

The rearrangement joins TRBV4-1 to TRBJ2-3, with a possible D match to TRBD1 (5 bases). Trimming left V 4 bases short and J 3 bases short, with 14 bases between. Per the germline V gene, CDR1 is MGHRA and CDR2 is YSYEKL. This CDR3 is 15 amino acids long. CDR3 in DNA: TGCGCCAGCAGCCTACGACAGAAAGGGACAGATACGCAGTATTTT. This encodes CASSLRQKGTDTQYF.

The chain links TRBV6-1 to TRBJ1-5; possible D gene TRBD1, 5 bases. V dropped 2 bases and J dropped 7 bases, with 12 bases sitting between them. Per the germline V gene, CDR1 is MNHNS and CDR2 is SASEGT. CDR3 size: 14 residues. CDR3 sequence (DNA): TGTGCCAGCAGTGAATGGCGGGGCGACCAGCCCCAGCATTTT. Its protein product is CASSEWRGDQPQHF.